These T cell receptor beta chains were read from a single sample in a study of cytomegalovirus exposure and HLA in healthy donors. The repertoire was sequenced with immunoSEQ multiplex PCR; TCRdb's copy has only in-frame clones and lacks some. The table shows 160,000 or so clones, with more than 60% occurring only once. Sequencing was performed on PBMCs. The receptors here all came from a woman aged 30 to 39 in good health and CMV-seronegative. Both conserved end residues are part of each CDR3. The order of the fields is clone size, D gene, V gene, J gene, CDR3 protein, CDR3 DNA. D genes are given only for firm matches. A clone size is listed for some rows: how often the clone was seen (once, few, many), or a class if it is expanded.

clone size: NA; D gene: TRBD2; V gene: TRBV11-3; J gene: TRBJ2-1; CDR3 protein: CASSFSGGAGDEQFF; CDR3 DNA: TGTGCCAGCAGCTTTAGCGGGGGGGCTGGGGATGAGCAGTTCTTC
clone size: NA; D gene: NA; V gene: TRBV15; J gene: TRBJ2-3; CDR3 protein: CATSRSRLVVDTDTQYF; CDR3 DNA: TGTGCCACCAGCAGATCAAGACTAGTGGTAGACACAGATACGCAGTATTTT
clone size: NA; D gene: NA; V gene: TRBV27; J gene: TRBJ2-2; CDR3 protein: CASSRGALNTGELFF; CDR3 DNA: TGTGCCAGCAGCAGGGGCGCCTTGAACACCGGGGAGCTGTTTTTT
clone size: NA; D gene: NA; V gene: TRBV6-5; J gene: TRBJ1-1; CDR3 protein: CASRLFTEAFF; CDR3 DNA: TGTGCCAGCCGACTTTTCACTGAAGCTTTCTTT
clone size: NA; D gene: NA; V gene: TRBV9; J gene: TRBJ1-1; CDR3 protein: CASSVGETEAFF; CDR3 DNA: TGTGCCAGCAGCGTAGGGGAGACTGAAGCTTTCTTT
clone size: NA; D gene: NA; V gene: TRBV5-4; J gene: TRBJ1-5; CDR3 protein: CASSFRENQPQHF; CDR3 DNA: TGTGCCAGCAGCTTTAGGGAGAATCAGCCCCAGCATTTT
clone size: NA; D gene: TRBD2; V gene: TRBV5-4; J gene: TRBJ2-1; CDR3 protein: CASSFSGGRSSHNEQFF; CDR3 DNA: TGTGCCAGCAGCTTCTCGGGGGGGCGCAGCTCCCACAATGAGCAGTTCTTC
clone size: NA; D gene: NA; V gene: TRBV5-4; J gene: TRBJ2-3; CDR3 protein: CASSPGGDRSTDTQYF; CDR3 DNA: TGTGCCAGCAGCCCCGGTGGCGACAGAAGCACAGATACGCAGTATTTT
clone size: NA; D gene: NA; V gene: TRBV18; J gene: TRBJ2-2; CDR3 protein: CASSPLLLDSPSSGELFF; CDR3 DNA: TGTGCCAGCTCACCTCTCCTCCTGGACTCGCCTAGTTCCGGGGAGCTGTTTTTT
clone size: NA; D gene: TRBD1; V gene: TRBV5-1; J gene: TRBJ2-1; CDR3 protein: CASSTQGAQNEQFF; CDR3 DNA: TGCGCCAGCAGCACCCAGGGGGCGCAGAATGAGCAGTTCTTC
clone size: few; D gene: TRBD1; V gene: TRBV9; J gene: TRBJ1-6; CDR3 protein: CASSTSGTGETPLHF; CDR3 DNA: TGTGCCAGCAGCACATCCGGGACAGGTGAGACACCCCTCCACTTT
clone size: NA; D gene: TRBD1; V gene: TRBV28; J gene: TRBJ2-1; CDR3 protein: CASSPERQWTGTEQFF; CDR3 DNA: TGTGCCAGCAGCCCCGAGCGCCAGTGGACAGGGACTGAGCAGTTCTTC
clone size: few; D gene: NA; V gene: TRBV11-3; J gene: TRBJ2-1; CDR3 protein: CASSLVDNEQFF; CDR3 DNA: TGTGCCAGCAGCTTGGTAGACAATGAGCAGTTCTTC
clone size: NA; D gene: NA; V gene: TRBV10-2; J gene: TRBJ2-1; CDR3 protein: CASSEWSEPYNEQFF; CDR3 DNA: TGCGCCAGCAGTGAGTGGTCAGAACCTTACAATGAGCAGTTCTTC
clone size: NA; D gene: TRBD1; V gene: TRBV7-9; J gene: TRBJ1-6; CDR3 protein: CASSFPPGRGQGKNSPLHF; CDR3 DNA: TGTGCCAGCAGCTTTCCGCCCGGGCGTGGACAGGGTAAAAATTCACCCCTCCACTTT
clone size: few; D gene: TRBD1; V gene: TRBV6-5; J gene: TRBJ2-7; CDR3 protein: CASSQRQGTYEQYF; CDR3 DNA: TGTGCCAGCAGTCAAAGACAGGGGACCTACGAGCAGTACTTC
clone size: NA; D gene: TRBD2; V gene: TRBV19; J gene: TRBJ2-7; CDR3 protein: CASSIGLSGWRNEQYF; CDR3 DNA: TGTGCCAGTAGTATTGGCCTTAGCGGGTGGCGGAACGAGCAGTACTTC